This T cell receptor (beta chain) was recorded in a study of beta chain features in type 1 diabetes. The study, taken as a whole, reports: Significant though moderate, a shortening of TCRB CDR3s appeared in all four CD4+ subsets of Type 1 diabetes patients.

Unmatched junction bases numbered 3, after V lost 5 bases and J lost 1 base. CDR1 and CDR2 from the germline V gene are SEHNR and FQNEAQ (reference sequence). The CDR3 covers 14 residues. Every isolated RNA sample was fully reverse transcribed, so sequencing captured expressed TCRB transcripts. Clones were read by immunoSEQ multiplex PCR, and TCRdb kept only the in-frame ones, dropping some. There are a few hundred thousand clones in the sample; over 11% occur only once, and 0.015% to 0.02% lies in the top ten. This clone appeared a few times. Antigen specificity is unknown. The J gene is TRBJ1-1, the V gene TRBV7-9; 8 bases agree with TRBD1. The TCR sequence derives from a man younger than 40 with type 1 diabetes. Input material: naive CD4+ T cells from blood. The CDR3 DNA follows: TGTGCCAGCAGCCAGGGACAGGCGAACACTGAAGCTTTCTTT. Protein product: CASSQGQANTEAFF.